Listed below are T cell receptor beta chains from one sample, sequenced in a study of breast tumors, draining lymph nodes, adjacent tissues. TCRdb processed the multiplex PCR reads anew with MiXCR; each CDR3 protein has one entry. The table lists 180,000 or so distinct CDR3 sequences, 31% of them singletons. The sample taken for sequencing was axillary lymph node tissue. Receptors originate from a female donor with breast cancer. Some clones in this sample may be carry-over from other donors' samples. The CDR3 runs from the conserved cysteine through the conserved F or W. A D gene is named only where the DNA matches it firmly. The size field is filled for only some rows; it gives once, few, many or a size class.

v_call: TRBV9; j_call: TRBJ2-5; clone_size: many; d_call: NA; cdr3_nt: TGTGCCAGCAGCGTAGAAGAAGAGACCCAGTACTTC; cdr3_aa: CASSVEEETQYF
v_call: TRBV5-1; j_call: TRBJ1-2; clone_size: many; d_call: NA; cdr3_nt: TGCGCCAGCAGCTCTCGGACAGATTTCAACTATGGCTACACCTTC; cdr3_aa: CASSSRTDFNYGYTF
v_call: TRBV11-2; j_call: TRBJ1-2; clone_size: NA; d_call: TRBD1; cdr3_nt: TGTGCCAGCAGCTTAGTTCGGCCCGGGACAGGGTTATCTGGCACCTTC; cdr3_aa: CASSLVRPGTGLSGTF
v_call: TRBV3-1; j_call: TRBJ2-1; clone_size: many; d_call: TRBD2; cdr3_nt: TGTGCCAGCAGCCAATTGGGGGGGGAGCAGTTCTTC; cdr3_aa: CASSQLGGEQFF
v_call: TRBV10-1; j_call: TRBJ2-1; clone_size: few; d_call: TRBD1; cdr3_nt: TGCGCCAGCTTGAAGACAGGGCACAATGAGCAGTTCTTC; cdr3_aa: CASLKTGHNEQFF
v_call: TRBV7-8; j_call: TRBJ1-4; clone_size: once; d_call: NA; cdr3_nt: TGTGCCAGCAGCCACCAACGGGGCTCCGGCCGATGGCTAAACGGTGAAAAACTGTTTTTT; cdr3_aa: CASSHQRGSGRWLNGEKLFF
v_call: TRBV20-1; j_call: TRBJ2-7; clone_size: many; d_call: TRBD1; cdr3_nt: TGCAGTGCTAGGGGGGACAGGTACGAGCAGTACTTC; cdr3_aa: CSARGDRYEQYF
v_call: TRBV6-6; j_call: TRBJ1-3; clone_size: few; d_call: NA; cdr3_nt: TGTGCCACCACCTTCTCTGGAAACATCATATATTTT; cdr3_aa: CATTFSGNIIYF
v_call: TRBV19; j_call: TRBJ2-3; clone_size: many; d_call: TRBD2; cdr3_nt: TGTGCCAGTTCTAGCGGGGGACCTTCGGATACGCAGTATTTT; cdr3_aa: CASSSGGPSDTQYF
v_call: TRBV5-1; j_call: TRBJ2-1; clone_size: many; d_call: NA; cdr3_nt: TGCGCCAGCAGCTTGGGTACAGGATCGACCTACAATGAGCAGTTCTTC; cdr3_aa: CASSLGTGSTYNEQFF
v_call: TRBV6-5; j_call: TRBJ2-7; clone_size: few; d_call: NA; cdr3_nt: TGTGCCAGCAGCCTCGATTTTGGGGTTTCGACCTACGAGCAGTACTTC; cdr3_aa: CASSLDFGVSTYEQYF
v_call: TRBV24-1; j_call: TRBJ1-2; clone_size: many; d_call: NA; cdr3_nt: TGTGCCACCAGTGACGGCAGCGAGGGGGGCTACACCTTC; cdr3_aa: CATSDGSEGGYTF
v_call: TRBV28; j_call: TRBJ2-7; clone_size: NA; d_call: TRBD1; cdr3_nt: TGTGCCAGCAGATTTCCCGGGACAGGGTCCTACGAGCAGTACTTC; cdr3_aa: CASRFPGTGSYEQYF
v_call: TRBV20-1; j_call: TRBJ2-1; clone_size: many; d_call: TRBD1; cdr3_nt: TGCAGTGCCACCCGGACAGGGGAAAACAATGAGCAGTTCTTC; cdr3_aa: CSATRTGENNEQFF
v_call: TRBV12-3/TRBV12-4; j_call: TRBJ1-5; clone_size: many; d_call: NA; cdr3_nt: TGTGCCAGCAGCGCACCGGGGGGCCATCAGCCCCAGCATTTT; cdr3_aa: CASSAPGGHQPQHF
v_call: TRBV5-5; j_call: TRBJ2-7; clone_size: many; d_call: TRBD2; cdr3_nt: TGTGCCAGCAGCTTGCGGTCTGCTAGCGGGAACGTGGAGCAGTACTTC; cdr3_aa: CASSLRSASGNVEQYF
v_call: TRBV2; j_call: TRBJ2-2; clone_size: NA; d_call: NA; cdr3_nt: TGTGCCAGCAGGAGAGGGGCGAGGGTCTCCGGGGAGCTGTTTTTT; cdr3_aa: CASRRGARVSGELFF
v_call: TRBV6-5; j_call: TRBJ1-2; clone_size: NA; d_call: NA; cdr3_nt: TGTGCCAGCAGTCACGGTCCTCTCTATAGCTACACCTTC; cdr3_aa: CASSHGPLYSYTF
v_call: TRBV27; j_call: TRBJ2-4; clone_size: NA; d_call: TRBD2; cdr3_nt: TGTGCCAGCAGTTTTCGGGTAGCGGGAGGGCCTGGTGCCAAAAACATTCAGTACTTC; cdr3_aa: CASSFRVAGGPGAKNIQYF
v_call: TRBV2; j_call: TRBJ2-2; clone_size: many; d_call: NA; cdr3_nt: TGTGCCAGCTCATGGACTACACTCACCGGGGAGCTGTTTTTT; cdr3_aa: CASSWTTLTGELFF
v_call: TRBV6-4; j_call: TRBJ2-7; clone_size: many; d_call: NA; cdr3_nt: TGTGCCAGCACCGCCACCTCCGGTAGGCTCTACGAGCAGTACTTC; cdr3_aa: CASTATSGRLYEQYF
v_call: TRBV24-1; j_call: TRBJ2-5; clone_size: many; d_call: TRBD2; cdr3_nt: TGTGCCACCAGTGATTTGACCGCGGGAGGGGAGACCCAGTACTTC; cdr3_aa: CATSDLTAGGETQYF
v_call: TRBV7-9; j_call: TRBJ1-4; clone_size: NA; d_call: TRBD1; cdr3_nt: TGTGCCAGCAGCCCCGGACAGGGGATGAGAAATGAAAAACTGTTTTTT; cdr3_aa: CASSPGQGMRNEKLFF
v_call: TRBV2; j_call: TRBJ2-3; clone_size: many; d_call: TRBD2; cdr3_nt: TGTGCCAGCAAAACGCGGGGGGCCCGGGATACGCAGTATTTT; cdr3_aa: CASKTRGARDTQYF
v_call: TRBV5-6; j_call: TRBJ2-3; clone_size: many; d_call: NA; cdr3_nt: TGTGCCAGCAGCCGGGGACATGGAATTAAACACTTTACGACAGATACGCAGTATTTT; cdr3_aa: CASSRGHGIKHFTTDTQYF
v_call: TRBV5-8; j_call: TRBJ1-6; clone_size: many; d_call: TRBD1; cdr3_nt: TGTGCCAGCAGCTTTGGGACAGGGGTCAATAATTCACCCCTCCACTTT; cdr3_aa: CASSFGTGVNNSPLHF
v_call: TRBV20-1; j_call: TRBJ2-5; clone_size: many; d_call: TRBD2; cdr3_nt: TGCAGTGCTAGACCCCCCGTAGCGGGCCTCCGAGAGACCCAGTACTTC; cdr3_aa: CSARPPVAGLRETQYF
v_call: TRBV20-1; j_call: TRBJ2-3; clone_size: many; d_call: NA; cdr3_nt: TGCAGTGCTAGACTTCTCGGGACTAGCACAGATACGCAGTATTTT; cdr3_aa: CSARLLGTSTDTQYF
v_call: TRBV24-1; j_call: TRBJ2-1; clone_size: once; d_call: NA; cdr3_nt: TGTGCCACCAGCAGTTCTCGGGGGATCAATGAGCAGTTCTTC; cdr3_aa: CATSSSRGINEQFF
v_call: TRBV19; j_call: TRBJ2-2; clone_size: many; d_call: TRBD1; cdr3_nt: TGTGCCAGTAGTCTCTTCCCACCTACAGGGGGCGCGAACACCGGGGAGCTGTTTTTT; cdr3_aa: CASSLFPPTGGANTGELFF
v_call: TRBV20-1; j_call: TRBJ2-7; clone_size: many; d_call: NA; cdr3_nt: TGCAGTGCTAAACCCTTTGACGAGCAGTACTTC; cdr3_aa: CSAKPFDEQYF
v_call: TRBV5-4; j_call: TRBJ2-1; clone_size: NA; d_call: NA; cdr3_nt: TGTGCCTGCAGCTTCCGGGACTCAACATACAATGAGCAGTTCTTC; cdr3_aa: CACSFRDSTYNEQFF
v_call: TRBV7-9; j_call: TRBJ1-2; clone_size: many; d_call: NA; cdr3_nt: TGTGCCAGCAGCTTAGGCATGGGGGCCAGCTATGGCTACACCTTC; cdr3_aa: CASSLGMGASYGYTF
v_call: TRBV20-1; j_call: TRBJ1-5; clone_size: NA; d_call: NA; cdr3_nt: TGCAGTGCTAGCCGGGACACCCGGGGAGGTTCCAGCAATCAGCCCCAGCATTTT; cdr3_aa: CSASRDTRGGSSNQPQHF
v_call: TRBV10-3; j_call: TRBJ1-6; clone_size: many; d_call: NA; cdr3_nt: TGTGCCATCAGTGAGTCGTCAGGAAATTCACCCCTCCACTTT; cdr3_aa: CAISESSGNSPLHF
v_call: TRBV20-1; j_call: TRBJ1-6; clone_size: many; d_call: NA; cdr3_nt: TGCAGCTCCCGCAGGGCCTATAATTCACCCCTCCACTTT; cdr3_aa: CSSRRAYNSPLHF
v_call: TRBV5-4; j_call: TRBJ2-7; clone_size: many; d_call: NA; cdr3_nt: TGTGCCAGCAGGGACCGGGACACTACCTACGAGCAGTACTTC; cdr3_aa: CASRDRDTTYEQYF
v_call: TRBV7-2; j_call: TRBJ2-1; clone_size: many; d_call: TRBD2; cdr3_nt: TGTGCCAGCAGCCGTACCTCCAGCGGGAGTACATATGAGCAGTTCTTC; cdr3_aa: CASSRTSSGSTYEQFF
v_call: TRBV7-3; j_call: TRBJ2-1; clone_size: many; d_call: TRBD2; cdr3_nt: TGTGCCAGCAGTAAAATAGGCGGGGGGAATGAGCAGTTCTTC; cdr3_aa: CASSKIGGGNEQFF
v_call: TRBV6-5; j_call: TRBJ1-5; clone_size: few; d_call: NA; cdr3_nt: TGTGCCAGCAGTTACTCGGGACGGAACAATCAGCCCCAGCATTTT; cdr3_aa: CASSYSGRNNQPQHF
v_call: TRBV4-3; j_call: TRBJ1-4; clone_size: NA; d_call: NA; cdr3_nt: TGCGCCAGCAGCCAAAGAGGTCGGGGAGGAAAACTGTTTTTT; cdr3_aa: CASSQRGRGGKLFF
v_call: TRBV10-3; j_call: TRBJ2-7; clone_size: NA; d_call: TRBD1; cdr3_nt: TGTGCCATCAGTGAGCGTGGGGGACAGGGGGGCTACGAGCAGTACTTC; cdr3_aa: CAISERGGQGGYEQYF
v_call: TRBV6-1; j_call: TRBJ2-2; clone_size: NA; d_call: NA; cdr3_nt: NA; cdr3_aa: CASRDSYEQYFGELFF
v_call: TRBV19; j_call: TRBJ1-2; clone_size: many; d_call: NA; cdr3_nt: TGTGCCAGTAGTCCCCGAGGGGCGAACTATGGCTACACCTTC; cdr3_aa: CASSPRGANYGYTF
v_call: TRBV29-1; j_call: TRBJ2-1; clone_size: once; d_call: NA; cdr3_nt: TGCAGCGTAGGGGCAGACTACAATGAGCGGTTCTTC; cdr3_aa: CSVGADYNERFF
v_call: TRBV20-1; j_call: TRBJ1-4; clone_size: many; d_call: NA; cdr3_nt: TGCAGTGCTAGAGATGGAACGGGGCGGGATGAAAAACTGTTTTTT; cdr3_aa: CSARDGTGRDEKLFF
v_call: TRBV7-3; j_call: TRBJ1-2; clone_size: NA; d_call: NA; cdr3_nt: TGTGCCAGCAGCCGCGATATGAACTATGGCTACACCTTC; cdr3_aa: CASSRDMNYGYTF
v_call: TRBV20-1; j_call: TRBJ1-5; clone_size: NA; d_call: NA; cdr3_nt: TGCGGTGCCCGGGACTCCCGGAACAGCACTCAGCCCCAGCATTTT; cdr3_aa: CGARDSRNSTQPQHF
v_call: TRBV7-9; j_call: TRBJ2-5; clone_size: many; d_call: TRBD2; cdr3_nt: TGTGCCAGCAGCTCTCTAGCGGGAGGGCGTGAGACCCAGTACTTC; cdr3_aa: CASSSLAGGRETQYF
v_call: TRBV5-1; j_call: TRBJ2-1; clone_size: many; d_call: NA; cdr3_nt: TGCGCCAGCAGTACCTCCGGGCCGCACAATGAGCAGTTCTTC; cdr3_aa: CASSTSGPHNEQFF
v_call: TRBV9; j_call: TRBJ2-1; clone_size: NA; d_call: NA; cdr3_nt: TGTGCTTCATCCAGCCAATACAATGAGCAGTTCTTC; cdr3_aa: CASSSQYNEQFF
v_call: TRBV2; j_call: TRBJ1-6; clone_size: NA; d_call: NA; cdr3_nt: TGTGCCAGCAGTGAATGGAGCAACCTGAATTCACCCCTCCGCTTT; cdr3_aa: CASSEWSNLNSPLRF
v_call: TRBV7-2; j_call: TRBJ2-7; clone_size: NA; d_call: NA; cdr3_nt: TGTGCCAGCAGCCCTCAGACAGGGAGGGAGCAGTACTTC; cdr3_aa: CASSPQTGREQYF
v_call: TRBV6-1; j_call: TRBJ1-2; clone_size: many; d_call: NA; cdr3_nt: TGTGCCAGCAGTGAAGTAAGGGCAGGGGGCTACACCTTC; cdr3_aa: CASSEVRAGGYTF
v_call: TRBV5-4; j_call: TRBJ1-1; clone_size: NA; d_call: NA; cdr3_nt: TGTGCCAGCAGCTTGGGGTCGGGGTTAGGAACTGAAGCTTTCTTT; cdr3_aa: CASSLGSGLGTEAFF
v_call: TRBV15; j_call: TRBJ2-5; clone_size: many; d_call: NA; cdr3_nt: TGTGCCACCAGCAGTTCGCAGGGTAAAGAGACCCAGTACTTC; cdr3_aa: CATSSSQGKETQYF
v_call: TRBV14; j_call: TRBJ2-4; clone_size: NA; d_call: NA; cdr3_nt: TGTGCCAGCAGCCAATCTATCAGCGCAAACATTCAGTACTTC; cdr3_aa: CASSQSISANIQYF